The 6 T cell receptor beta chains reported below all come from one sample, sequenced in a study of graft-versus-host responses after intestinal transplantation. Clones were sequenced by immunoSEQ multiplex PCR, and TCRdb holds only the in-frame ones, with some missing. The table lists about 120,000 clones, just under 95% of them singletons, with roughly 0.5% in the top ten. These TCRs are of unknown antigen specificity. Sequenced here: unstimulated CD8+ T cells sorted from spleen or lymph node cells, sampled before intestinal transplant. These receptors all come from a human donor who received an intestinal transplant.

This sequence joins TRBV19 and TRBJ2-7; D perhaps matches TRBD1 (5 bases). The CDR3 is made up of 13 amino acids. Germline V gives CDR1 LNHDA, CDR2 SQIVND (reference sequence). V lost 3 bases, J lost 3 bases, and 9 bases lay in between. Here the CDR3 DNA reads TGTGCCAGTAGTATCACCAGGGACTACGAGCAGTACTTC. Translating gives CASSITRDYEQYF.

This chain uses TRBV27 with TRBJ2-2; D is unclear. In germline, CDR1 is MNHEY, CDR2 SMNVEV (reference sequence). The CDR3 loop spans 12 amino acids. Trimming stripped 3 bases from V and 6 bases from J, with 5 bases between. The CDR3 loop reads CASSFWAGELFF. CDR3 DNA: TGTGCCAGCAGTTTTTGGGCCGGGGAGCTGTTTTTT.

The J gene is TRBJ1-1, the V gene TRBV19; 8 bases map to TRBD1. CDR1 LNHDA and CDR2 SQIVND come from the germline V gene (reference sequence). The CDR3 spans 12 residues. The trim removed 7 bases at V and 4 bases at J, leaving 2 bases unmatched. The CDR3 coding sequence is TGTGCCAGTACCCAGGGGGCCACTGAAGCTTTCTTT. This gives the protein CASTQGATEAFF. The entire variable domain, with the rest obtained from reference TRBV19 and TRBJ1-1, is as follows: DGGITQSPKYLFRKEGQNVTLSCEQNLNHDAMYWYRQDPGQGLRLIYYSQIVNDFQKGDIAEGYSVSREKKESFPLTVTSAQKNPTAFYLCASTQGATEAFFGQGTRLTVV.

The chain employs TRBV4-1 and TRBJ1-2; 10 bases align to TRBD1. Germline-derived CDR1 and CDR2 are MGHRA and YSYEKL. The trim removed 0 bases at V and 8 bases at J, leaving 6 bases unmatched. The CDR3 totals 15 residues. CDR3 amino acids: CASSQDTGQGKGYTF. Here the CDR3 DNA reads TGCGCCAGCAGCCAAGATACGGGACAGGGGAAAGGCTACACCTTC.

The chain joins TRBV14 to TRBJ2-3; 7 positions agree with TRBD2. The germline V gene has CDR1 SGHDN and CDR2 FVKESK. Trimming cost V 1 base and J 1 base; bases outside gene matches: 2. This CDR3 is built from 15 residues. In nucleotides, the CDR3 is TGTGCCAGCAGCCAAGCCCGGGGGGGCACAGATACGCAGTATTTT. Its protein product is CASSQARGGTDTQYF.

The genes are TRBV30 and TRBJ2-7; the match to TRBD1 covers 9 bases. J was trimmed by 6 bases and V by 4 bases; bases with no gene match: 4. Germline V lookup: CDR1 GTSNPN, CDR2 SVGIG (reference sequence). This CDR3 region has 12 residues. In nucleotides, the CDR3 is TGTGCCTGGACAAGGGACAGGGCCGAGCAGTACTTC. Encoded protein: CAWTRDRAEQYF.